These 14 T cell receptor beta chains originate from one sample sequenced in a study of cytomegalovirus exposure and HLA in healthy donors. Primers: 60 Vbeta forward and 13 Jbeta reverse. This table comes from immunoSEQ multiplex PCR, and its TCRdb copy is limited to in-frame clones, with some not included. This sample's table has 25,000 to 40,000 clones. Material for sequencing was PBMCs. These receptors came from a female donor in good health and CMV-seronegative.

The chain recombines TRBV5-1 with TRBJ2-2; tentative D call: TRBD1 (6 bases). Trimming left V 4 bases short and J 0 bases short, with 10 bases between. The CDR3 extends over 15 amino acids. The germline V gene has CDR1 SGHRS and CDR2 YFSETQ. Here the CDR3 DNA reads TGCGCCAGCAGCCAGACAGGTTCGAACACCGGGGAGCTGTTTTTT. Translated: CASSQTGSNTGELFF.

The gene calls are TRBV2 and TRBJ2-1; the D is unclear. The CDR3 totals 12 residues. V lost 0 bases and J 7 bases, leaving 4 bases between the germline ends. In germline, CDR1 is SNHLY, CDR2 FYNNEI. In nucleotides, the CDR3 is TGTGCCAGCAGTGAAGCGGCAAATGAGCAGTTCTTC. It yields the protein CASSEAANEQFF.

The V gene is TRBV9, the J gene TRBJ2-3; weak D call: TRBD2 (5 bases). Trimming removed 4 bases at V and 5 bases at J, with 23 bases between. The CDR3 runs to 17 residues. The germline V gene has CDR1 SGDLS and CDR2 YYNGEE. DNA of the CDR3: TGTGCCAGCAGCCCTTCGACCGGACTCGTCACCTTAGATACGCAGTATTTT. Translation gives CASSPSTGLVTLDTQYF. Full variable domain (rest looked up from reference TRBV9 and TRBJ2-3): DSGVTQTPKHLITATGQRVTLRCSPRSGDLSVYWYQQSLDQGLQFLIQYYNGEERAKGNILERFSAQQFPDLHSELNLSSLELGDSALYFCASSPSTGLVTLDTQYFGPGTRLTVL.

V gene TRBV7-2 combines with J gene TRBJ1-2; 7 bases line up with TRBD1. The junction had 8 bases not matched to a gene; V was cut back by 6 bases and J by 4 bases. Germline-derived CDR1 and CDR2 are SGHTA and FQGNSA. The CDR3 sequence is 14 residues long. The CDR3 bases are TGTGCCAGCAGGAACAGGGGATCGTCCTATGGCTACACCTTC. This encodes CASRNRGSSYGYTF.

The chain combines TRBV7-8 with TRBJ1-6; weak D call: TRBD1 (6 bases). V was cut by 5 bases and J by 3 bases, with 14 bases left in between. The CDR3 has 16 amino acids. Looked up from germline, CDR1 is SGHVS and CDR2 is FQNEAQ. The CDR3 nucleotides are TGTGCCAGCAGCCCGCCCTTACAGGGCTATAATTCACCCCTCCACTTT. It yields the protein CASSPPLQGYNSPLHF.

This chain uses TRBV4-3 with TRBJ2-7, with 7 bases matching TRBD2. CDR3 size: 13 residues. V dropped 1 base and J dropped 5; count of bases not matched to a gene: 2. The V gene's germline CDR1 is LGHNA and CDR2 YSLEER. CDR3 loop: CASSQARGNEQYF. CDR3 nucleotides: TGCGCCAGCAGCCAAGCGCGGGGGAACGAGCAGTACTTC.

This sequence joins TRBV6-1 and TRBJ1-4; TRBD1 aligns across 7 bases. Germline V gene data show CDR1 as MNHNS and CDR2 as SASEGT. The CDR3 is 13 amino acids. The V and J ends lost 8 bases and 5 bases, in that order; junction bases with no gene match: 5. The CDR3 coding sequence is TGTGCCAGCCTCGGGACAGCGAATGAAAAACTGTTTTTT. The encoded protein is CASLGTANEKLFF.

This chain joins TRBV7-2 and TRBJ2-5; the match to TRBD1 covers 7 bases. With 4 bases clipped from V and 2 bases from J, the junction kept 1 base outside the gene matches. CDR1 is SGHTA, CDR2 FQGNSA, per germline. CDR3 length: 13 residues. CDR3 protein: CASSSGQQETQYF. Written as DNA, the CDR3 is TGTGCCAGCAGCTCGGGACAGCAAGAGACCCAGTACTTC. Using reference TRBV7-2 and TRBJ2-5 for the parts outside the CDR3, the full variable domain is GAGVSQSPSNKVTEKGKDVELRCDPISGHTALYWYRQSLGQGLEFLIYFQGNSAPDKSGLPSDRFSAERTGGSVSTLTIQRTQQEDSAVYLCASSSGQQETQYFGPGTRLLVL.

CDR3 amino acids: CASSIQGSPSGANVLTF. The CDR3 DNA sequence: TGTGCCAGTAGTATCCAGGGTTCCCCCTCTGGGGCCAACGTCCTGACTTTC. The chain joins TRBV19 to TRBJ2-6; D is perhaps TRBD1 (5 bases). Germline V CDR1 and CDR2: LNHDA, SQIVND (reference sequence). The V and J ends lost 3 bases and 0 bases respectively, with 12 bases between them. This CDR3 comprises 17 residues.

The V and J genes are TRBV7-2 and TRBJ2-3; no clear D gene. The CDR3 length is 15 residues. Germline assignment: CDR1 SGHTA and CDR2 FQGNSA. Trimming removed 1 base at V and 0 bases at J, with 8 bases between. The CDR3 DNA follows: TGTGCCAGCAGCTTAGTGGGCCGAAGCACAGATACGCAGTATTTT. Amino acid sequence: CASSLVGRSTDTQYF.

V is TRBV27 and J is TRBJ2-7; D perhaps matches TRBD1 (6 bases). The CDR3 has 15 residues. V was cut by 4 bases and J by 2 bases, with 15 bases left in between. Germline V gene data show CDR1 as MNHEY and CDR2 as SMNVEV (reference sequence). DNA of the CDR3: TGTGCCAGCAGTTCCCGGACAGCCAGACCCTACGAGCAGTACTTC. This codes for CASSSRTARPYEQYF.

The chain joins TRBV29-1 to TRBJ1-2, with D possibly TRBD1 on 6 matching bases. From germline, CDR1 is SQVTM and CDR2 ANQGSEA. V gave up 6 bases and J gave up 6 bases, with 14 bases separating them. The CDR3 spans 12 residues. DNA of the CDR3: TGCAGCGTCAAAGAAAGGGGGAATGGCTACACCTTC. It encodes CSVKERGNGYTF.

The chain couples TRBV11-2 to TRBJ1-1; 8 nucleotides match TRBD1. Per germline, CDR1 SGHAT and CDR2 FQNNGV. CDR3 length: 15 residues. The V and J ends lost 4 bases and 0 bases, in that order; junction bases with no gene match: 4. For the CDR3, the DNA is TGTGCCAGCAGCTCGACAGGGGCCATGAACACTGAAGCTTTCTTT. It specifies CASSSTGAMNTEAFF.

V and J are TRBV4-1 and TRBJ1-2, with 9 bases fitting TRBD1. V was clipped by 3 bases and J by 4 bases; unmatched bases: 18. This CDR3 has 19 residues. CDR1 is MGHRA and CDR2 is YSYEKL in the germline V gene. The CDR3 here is CASSHFLGTGRKSGYGYTF. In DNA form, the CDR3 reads TGCGCCAGCAGCCATTTCCTTGGGACAGGGAGAAAGTCTGGCTATGGCTACACCTTC.